Below are 17 T cell receptor beta chains sequenced from a single sample in a study of cytomegalovirus exposure and HLA in healthy donors. This PCR relied on a set of 60 Vbeta primers and 13 Jbeta primers. Repertoires were generated with immunoSEQ multiplex PCR, while TCRdb's copy carries only in-frame clones and drops some. The sample records 130,000 or so clones, approximately 10% being singletons. The sequencing input was PBMCs. These receptors came from a middle-aged woman in good health and CMV-seropositive.

This clone was seen a few times. This chain links TRBV19 with TRBJ1-1; the match to TRBD1 covers 11 bases. J gave up 7 bases and V 6 bases, and 7 bases lay outside the gene matches. The CDR3 runs 14 residues. Germline lookup yields CDR1 LNHDA and CDR2 SQIVND (reference sequence). CDR3 bases: TGTGCCAGTAGCGGGGACAGGGGGACCGATGAAGCTTTCTTT. Translation: CASSGDRGTDEAFF.

Here the CDR3 DNA reads TGCGCCAGCAGCTTGGAGGGGTTTACGACTGAAGCTTTCTTT. Residues: CASSLEGFTTEAFF. The V call is TRBV5-1, the J call TRBJ1-1, with D maybe TRBD1 (5 bases). Per the germline V gene, CDR1 is SGHRS and CDR2 is YFSETQ. The CDR3 consists of 14 residues. Trimming removed 0 bases from V and 5 bases from J, with 11 bases in between.

This chain joins TRBV5-6 and TRBJ1-2; 8 positions match TRBD1. V was clipped by 4 bases and J by 4 bases; unmatched bases: 9. Germline assignment: CDR1 SGHDT and CDR2 YYEEEE. The CDR3 is made up of 15 amino acids. In DNA form, the CDR3 reads TGTGCCAGCAGCGCGGACCCGACAGGGGCCTATGGCTACACCTTC. This encodes CASSADPTGAYGYTF.

The genes are TRBV5-1 and TRBJ1-3; D is uncertain. The CDR3 sequence is 16 residues long. The V end lost 7 bases, the J end lost 0 bases, and 17 bases lay between the germline ends. Germline V gives CDR1 SGHRS, CDR2 YFSETQ. The CDR3 protein is CASRLSPGASGNTIYF. The DNA of the CDR3 is TGCGCCAGCCGACTAAGCCCAGGCGCCTCTGGAAACACCATATATTTT.

Of note for this clone: Without the conserved terminal phenylalanine or tryptophan, this CDR3 likely stems from a read error. The CDR3 DNA reads as TGTGCCAGTAGTACTAAAATTCTGGGAGCCGGGGAGCTGTTTGTT. Protein: CASSTKILGAGELFV. The chain links TRBV19 to TRBJ2-2; the D gene is possibly TRBD2 (5 bases). The CDR3 is 15 residues long. V lost 4 bases and J 6 bases, leaving 15 bases between the germline ends. CDR1 is LNHDA, CDR2 SQIVND, per germline (reference sequence).

This clone was observed a handful of times. This CDR3 is CASSQGGGAGANVLTF. CDR3 DNA sequence: TGTGCCAGCAGTCAAGGGGGGGGCGCAGGGGCCAACGTCCTGACTTTC. The chain couples TRBV7-9 to TRBJ2-6; D is possibly TRBD2 (7 bases). Trimming left V 6 bases short and J 4 bases short, with 16 bases between. The CDR3 totals 16 residues. The germline CDR1 and CDR2 sequences are SEHNR and FQNEAQ (reference sequence).

This clone was seen more than once but under ten times. V usage is TRBV5-1 and J usage is TRBJ2-2; 7 nucleotides match TRBD1. The CDR3 loop spans 16 amino acids. Losses at the gene ends were 0 bases for V and 4 bases for J; bases not matched to a gene: 6. Looked up from germline, CDR1 is SGHRS and CDR2 is YFSETQ. The CDR3 region has the DNA TGCGCCAGCAGCTTGGGGTCAGGGGGAATCACCGGGGAGCTGTTTTTT. It codes for CASSLGSGGITGELFF.

There are a few counts of this clone. The chain carries TRBV5-1 and TRBJ1-1; D gene uncertain. Trimming took off 4 bases at V and 0 bases at J, with 13 bases between the two ends. Germline V gives CDR1 SGHRS, CDR2 YFSETQ. This CDR3 contains 15 residues. This CDR3 reads CASSEGGGLNTEAFF. In DNA form, the CDR3 reads TGCGCCAGCAGCGAGGGAGGAGGGCTGAACACTGAAGCTTTCTTT.

This chain links TRBV6-1 with TRBJ2-1; 16 bases align to TRBD2. The CDR3 contains 19 residues. Unmatched junction bases numbered 6, after V lost 2 bases and J lost 2 bases. Per the germline V gene, CDR1 is MNHNS and CDR2 is SASEGT. The chain's CDR3 is CASSEMGTSGGAPYNEQFF. The CDR3 nucleotides read TGTGCCAGCAGTGAAATGGGGACTAGCGGGGGGGCCCCCTACAATGAGCAGTTCTTC.

This sequence joins TRBV6-1 and TRBJ2-7, with D tentatively TRBD2 (5 bases). The ends were cut back, 6 bases at V and 3 bases at J, with 12 bases in the middle. The germline CDR1 and CDR2 sequences are MNHNS and SASEGT. The CDR3 contains 13 residues. CDR3 region: CASSPADYYEQYF. The CDR3 coding sequence is TGTGCCAGCAGCCCAGCGGATTACTACGAGCAGTACTTC.

This clone was seen more than once but under ten times. The chain is built from TRBV4-1 and TRBJ2-2, with D perhaps matching TRBD2 (5 bases). The CDR3 sequence is 18 residues long. Trimming took off 0 bases at V and 2 bases at J, with 16 bases between the two ends. Germline-derived CDR1 and CDR2 are MGHRA and YSYEKL. The CDR3 DNA sequence: TGCGCCAGCAGCCAAGATGGGGTGGGAGCATCTAACACCGGGGAGCTGTTTTTT. Translated: CASSQDGVGASNTGELFF.

The chain has TRBV6-5 and TRBJ2-7, with 11 bases matching TRBD2. Looked up from germline, CDR1 is MNHEY and CDR2 is SVGAGI. This CDR3 comprises 16 residues. V lost 3 bases and J lost 4; bases outside the gene matches: 8. The CDR3, as DNA: TGTGCCAGCAGTTATCGGATAGCGGGGGGGTTATACGAGCAGTACTTC. Amino acid sequence: CASSYRIAGGLYEQYF.

This chain joins TRBV28 and TRBJ2-5; TRBD2 matches 11 bases. Looked up from germline, CDR1 is MDHEN and CDR2 is SYDVKM. The CDR3 extends over 15 amino acids. With V trimmed by 3 bases and J by 3 bases, 3 bases remained unmatched. The CDR3 loop is CASSLALAGEETQYF. In DNA form, the CDR3 reads TGTGCCAGCAGTTTGGCACTAGCGGGGGAAGAGACCCAGTACTTC.

This sequence joins TRBV5-6 and TRBJ2-3; 7 bases match TRBD2. The CDR3 spans 14 residues. Germline V gene sequence: CDR1 SGHDT, CDR2 YYEEEE. V trimming: 1 base; J trimming: 4 bases; junction bases outside the gene matches: 3. The CDR3 is CASSLIAGADTQYF. CDR3 DNA sequence: TGTGCCAGCAGCTTGATAGCGGGTGCAGATACGCAGTATTTT.

This clone was recorded a few times. The V call is TRBV5-1, the J call TRBJ1-2, with a tentative D call TRBD1 (6 bases). The CDR3 totals 15 residues. Trimming shortened V by 1 base and J by 1 base, and 11 bases separated the two germline ends. Germline CDR1 SGHRS, CDR2 YFSETQ. CDR3 amino acids: CASSLTGPFNYGYTF. The CDR3 DNA follows: TGCGCCAGCAGCTTGACAGGGCCCTTTAACTATGGCTACACCTTC.

This chain uses TRBV7-9 with TRBJ1-1; D not resolved. The CDR3 is 13 amino acids. The germline CDR1 and CDR2 sequences are SEHNR and FQNEAQ (reference sequence). V was shortened by 5 bases and J by 7 bases, with 14 bases between the two germline ends. The CDR3 region has the DNA TGTGCCAGCAGCGACAACATACAGAGTGAAGCTTTCTTT. Amino acid sequence: CASSDNIQSEAFF.

The rearrangement joins TRBV7-2 to TRBJ1-5; 12 bases match TRBD1. The CDR3 runs 17 residues. CDR1 and CDR2 from the germline V gene are SGHTA and FQGNSA. The junction had 7 bases not matched to a gene; V was cut back by 4 bases and J by 3 bases. The CDR3 here is CASSSGTGGYLNQPQHF. The CDR3 DNA follows: TGTGCCAGCAGCTCCGGGACAGGGGGCTACCTCAATCAGCCCCAGCATTTT.